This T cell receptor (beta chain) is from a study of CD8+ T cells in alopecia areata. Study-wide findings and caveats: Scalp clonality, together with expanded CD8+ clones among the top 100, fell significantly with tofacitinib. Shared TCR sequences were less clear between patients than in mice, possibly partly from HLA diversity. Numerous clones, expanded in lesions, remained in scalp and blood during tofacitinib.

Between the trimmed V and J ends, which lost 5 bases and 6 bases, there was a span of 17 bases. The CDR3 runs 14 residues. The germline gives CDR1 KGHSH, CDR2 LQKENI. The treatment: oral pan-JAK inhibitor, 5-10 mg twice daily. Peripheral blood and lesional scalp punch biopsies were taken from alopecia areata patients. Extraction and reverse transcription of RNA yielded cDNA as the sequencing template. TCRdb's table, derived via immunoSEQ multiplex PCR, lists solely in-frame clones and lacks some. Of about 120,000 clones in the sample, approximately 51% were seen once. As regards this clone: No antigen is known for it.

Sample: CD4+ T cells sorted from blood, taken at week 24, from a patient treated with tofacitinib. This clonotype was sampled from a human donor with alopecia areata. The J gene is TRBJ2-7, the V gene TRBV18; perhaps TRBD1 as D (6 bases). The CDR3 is CASSSQGNQGEQYF. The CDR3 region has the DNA TGTGCCAGCTCATCACAGGGAAACCAGGGCGAGCAGTACTTC.